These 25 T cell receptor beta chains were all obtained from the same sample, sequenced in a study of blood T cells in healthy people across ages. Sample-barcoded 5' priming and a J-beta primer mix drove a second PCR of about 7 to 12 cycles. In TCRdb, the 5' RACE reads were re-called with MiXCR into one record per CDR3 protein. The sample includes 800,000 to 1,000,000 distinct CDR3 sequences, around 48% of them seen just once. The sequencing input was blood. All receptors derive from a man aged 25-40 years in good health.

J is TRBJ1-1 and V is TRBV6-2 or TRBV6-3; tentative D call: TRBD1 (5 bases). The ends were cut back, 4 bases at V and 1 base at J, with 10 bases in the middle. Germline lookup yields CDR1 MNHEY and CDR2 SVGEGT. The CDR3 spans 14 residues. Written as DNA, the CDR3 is TGTGCCAGCAGTTCCTATGGGGGGAACACTGAAGCTTTCTTT. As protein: CASSSYGGNTEAFF.

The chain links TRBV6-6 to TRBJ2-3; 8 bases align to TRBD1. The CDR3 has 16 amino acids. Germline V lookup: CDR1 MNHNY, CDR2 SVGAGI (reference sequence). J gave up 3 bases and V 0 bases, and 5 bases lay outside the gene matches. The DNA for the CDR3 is TGTGCCAGCAGTTACTCGAACAGGGGGGTGACAGATACGCAGTATTTT. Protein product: CASSYSNRGVTDTQYF.

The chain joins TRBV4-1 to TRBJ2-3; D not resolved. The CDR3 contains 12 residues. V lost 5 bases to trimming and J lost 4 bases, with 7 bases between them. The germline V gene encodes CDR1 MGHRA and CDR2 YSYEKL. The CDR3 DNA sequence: TGCGCCAGCAGCGACTCCCCAGATACGCAGTATTTT. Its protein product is CASSDSPDTQYF.

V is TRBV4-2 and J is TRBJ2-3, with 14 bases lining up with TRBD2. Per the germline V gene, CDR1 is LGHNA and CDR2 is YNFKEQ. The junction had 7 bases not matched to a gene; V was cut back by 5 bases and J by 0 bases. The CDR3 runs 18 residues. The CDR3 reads CASSGRTSGGLSTDTQYF. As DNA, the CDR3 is TGTGCCAGCAGCGGGCGGACTAGCGGGGGGTTAAGCACAGATACGCAGTATTTT.

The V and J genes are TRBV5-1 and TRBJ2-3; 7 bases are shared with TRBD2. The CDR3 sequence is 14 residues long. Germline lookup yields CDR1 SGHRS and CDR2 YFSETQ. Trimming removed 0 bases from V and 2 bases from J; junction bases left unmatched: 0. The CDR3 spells CASSLGDYTDTQYF. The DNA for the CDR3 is TGCGCCAGCAGCTTGGGGGACTACACAGATACGCAGTATTTT.

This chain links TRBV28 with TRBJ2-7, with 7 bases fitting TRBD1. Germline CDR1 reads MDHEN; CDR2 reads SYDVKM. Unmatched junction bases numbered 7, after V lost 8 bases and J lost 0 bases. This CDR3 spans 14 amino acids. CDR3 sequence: CASHSTGISYEQYF. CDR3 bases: TGTGCCAGCCACTCGACAGGGATCTCCTACGAGCAGTACTTC.

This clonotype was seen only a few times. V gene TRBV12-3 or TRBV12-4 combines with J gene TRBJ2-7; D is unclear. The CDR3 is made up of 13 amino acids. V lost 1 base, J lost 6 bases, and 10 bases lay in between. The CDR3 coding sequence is TGTGCCAGCAGTTTAGGGGTTTTTCCCGAGCAGTACTTC. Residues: CASSLGVFPEQYF.

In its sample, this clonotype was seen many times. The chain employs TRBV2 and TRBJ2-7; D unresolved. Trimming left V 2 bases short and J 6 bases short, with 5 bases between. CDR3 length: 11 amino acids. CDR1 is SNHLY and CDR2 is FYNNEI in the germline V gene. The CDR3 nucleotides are TGTGCCAGCAGTGAATATCTCGAGCAGTACTTC. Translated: CASSEYLEQYF.

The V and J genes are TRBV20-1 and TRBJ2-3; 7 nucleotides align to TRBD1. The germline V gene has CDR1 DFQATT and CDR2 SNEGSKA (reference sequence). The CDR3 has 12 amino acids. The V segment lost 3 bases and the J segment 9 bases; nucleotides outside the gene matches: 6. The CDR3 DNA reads TGCAGTGCTAGTGCAGGGGGAGACACGCAGTATTTT. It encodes CSASAGGDTQYF.

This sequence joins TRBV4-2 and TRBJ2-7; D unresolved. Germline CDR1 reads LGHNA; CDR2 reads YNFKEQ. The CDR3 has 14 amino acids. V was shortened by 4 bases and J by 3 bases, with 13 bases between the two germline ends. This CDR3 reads CASSPLQLGYEQYF. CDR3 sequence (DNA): TGTGCCAGCAGCCCCTTACAACTCGGCTACGAGCAGTACTTC.

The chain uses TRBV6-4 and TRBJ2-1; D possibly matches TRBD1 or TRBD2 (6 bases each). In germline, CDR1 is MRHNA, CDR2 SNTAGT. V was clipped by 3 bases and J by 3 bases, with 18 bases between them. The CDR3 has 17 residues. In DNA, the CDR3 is TGTGCCAGCAGTGAGGAGGGGGGCGATACCCTCTACAATGAGCAGTTCTTC. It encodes CASSEEGGDTLYNEQFF.

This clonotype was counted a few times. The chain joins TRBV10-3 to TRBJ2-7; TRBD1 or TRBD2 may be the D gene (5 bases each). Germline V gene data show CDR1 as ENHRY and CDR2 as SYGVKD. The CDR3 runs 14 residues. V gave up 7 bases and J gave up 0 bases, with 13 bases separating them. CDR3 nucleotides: TGTGCCATCACTCAGGGTGACTACTCCTACGAGCAGTACTTC. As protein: CAITQGDYSYEQYF.

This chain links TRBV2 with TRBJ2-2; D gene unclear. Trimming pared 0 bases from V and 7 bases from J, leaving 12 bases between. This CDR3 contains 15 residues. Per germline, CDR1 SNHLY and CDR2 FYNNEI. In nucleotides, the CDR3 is TGTGCCAGCAGTGAAGCGCCCCGGCTGAGCGGGGAGCTGTTTTTT. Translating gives CASSEAPRLSGELFF.

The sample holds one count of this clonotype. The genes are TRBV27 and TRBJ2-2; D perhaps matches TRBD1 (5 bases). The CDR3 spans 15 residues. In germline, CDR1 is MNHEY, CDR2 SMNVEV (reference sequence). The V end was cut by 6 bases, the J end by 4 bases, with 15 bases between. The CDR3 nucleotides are TGTGCCAGCAGCCGGGCGGACATTTTCACCGGGGAGCTGTTTTTT. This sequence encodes CASSRADIFTGELFF.

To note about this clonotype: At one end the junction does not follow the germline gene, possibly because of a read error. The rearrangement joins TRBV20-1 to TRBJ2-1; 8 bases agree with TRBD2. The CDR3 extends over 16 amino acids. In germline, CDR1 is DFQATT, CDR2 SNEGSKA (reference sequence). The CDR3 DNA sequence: TGCAGTGCGCTAGACCCGCTAGCGGGCAACTACAATGAGCCGTTCTTC. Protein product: CSALDPLAGNYNEPFF.

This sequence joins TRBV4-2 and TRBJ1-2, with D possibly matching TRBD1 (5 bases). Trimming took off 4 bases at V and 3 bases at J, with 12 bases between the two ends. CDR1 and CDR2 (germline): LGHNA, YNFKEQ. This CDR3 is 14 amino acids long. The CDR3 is CASSRQGADYGYTF. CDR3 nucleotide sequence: TGTGCCAGCAGCCGTCAAGGGGCTGACTATGGCTACACCTTC.

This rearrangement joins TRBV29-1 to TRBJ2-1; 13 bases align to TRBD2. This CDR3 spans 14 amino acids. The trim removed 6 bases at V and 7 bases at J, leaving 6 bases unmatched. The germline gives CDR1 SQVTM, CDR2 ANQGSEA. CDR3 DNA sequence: TGCAGCGTCGGAACTAGCGGGGGGGCAAATGAGCAGTTCTTC. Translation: CSVGTSGGANEQFF.

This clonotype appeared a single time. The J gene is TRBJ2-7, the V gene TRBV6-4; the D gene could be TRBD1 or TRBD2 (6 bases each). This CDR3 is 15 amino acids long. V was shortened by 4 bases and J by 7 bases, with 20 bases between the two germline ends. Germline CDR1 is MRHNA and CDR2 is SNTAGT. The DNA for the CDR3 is TGTGCCAGCAGTGCCTCCGGGGGCACACACAATGAGCAGTACTTC. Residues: CASSASGGTHNEQYF.

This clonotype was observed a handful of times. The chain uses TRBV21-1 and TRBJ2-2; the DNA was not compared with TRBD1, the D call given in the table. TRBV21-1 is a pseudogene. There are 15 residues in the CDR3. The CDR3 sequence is CASSKGTKDTGELFF. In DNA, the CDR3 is TGTGCCAGCAGCAAAGGGACAAAAGACACCGGGGAGCTGTTTTTT.

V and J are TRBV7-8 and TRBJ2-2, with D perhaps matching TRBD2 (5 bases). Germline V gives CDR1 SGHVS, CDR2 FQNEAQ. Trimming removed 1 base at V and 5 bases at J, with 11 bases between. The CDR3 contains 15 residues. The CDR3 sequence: CASSLGGQSTGELFF. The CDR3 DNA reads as TGTGCCAGCAGCTTAGGAGGGCAATCGACCGGGGAGCTGTTTTTT.

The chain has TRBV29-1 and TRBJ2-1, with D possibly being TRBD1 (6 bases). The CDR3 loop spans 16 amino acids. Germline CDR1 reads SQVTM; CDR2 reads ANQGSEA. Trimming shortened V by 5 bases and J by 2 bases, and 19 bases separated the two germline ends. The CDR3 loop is CSVCDTGSITYNEQFF. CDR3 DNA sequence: TGCAGCGTTTGCGATACAGGGAGTATTACCTACAATGAGCAGTTCTTC.

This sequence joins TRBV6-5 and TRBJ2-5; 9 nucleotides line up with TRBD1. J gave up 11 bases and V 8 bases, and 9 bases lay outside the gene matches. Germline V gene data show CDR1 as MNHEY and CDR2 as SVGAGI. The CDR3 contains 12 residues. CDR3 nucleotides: TGTGCCAGCCATGGGACAGGGTTTGGGCAGTACTTC. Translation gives CASHGTGFGQYF.

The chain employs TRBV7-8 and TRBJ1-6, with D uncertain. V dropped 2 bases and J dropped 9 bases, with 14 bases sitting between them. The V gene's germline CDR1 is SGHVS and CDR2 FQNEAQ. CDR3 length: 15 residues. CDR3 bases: TGTGCCAGCAGCTTAACAAGCCGTGGAGGTTCACCCCTCCACTTT. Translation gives CASSLTSRGGSPLHF.

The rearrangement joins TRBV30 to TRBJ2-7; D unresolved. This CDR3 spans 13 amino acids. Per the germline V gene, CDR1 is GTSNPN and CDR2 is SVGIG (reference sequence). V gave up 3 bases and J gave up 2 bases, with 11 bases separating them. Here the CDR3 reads CAWSRAGPYEQYF. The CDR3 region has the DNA TGTGCCTGGAGCCGGGCAGGACCCTACGAGCAGTACTTC.

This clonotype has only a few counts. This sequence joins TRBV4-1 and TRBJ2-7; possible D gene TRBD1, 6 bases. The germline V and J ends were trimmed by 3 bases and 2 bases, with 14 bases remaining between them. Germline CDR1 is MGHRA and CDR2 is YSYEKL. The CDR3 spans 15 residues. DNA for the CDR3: TGCGCCAGCAGCCATGGGCCAGGGGATCCCTACGAGCAGTACTTC. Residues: CASSHGPGDPYEQYF.